This T cell receptor (beta chain) was retrieved from a study of T cells after yellow fever vaccination. Study summary: Some fractions had low cell numbers, and these were prepared with SMART-Seq v4 Ultra Low Input.

The sample holds many counts of this clonotype. Its antigen is unidentified. Production of TCR cDNA was by 5'RACE template switching, which also added a universal primer site and UMIs. Using its own MiXCR run on the 5' RACE reads, TCRdb lists one record per CDR3 protein. The repertoire includes over 300,000 distinct CDR3 sequences, roughly 3.9% of them detected once, and approximately 25% sits in the top ten. Study-wide results and limits: Most primary-vaccination clones reappeared after the booster (less than 98% CD4, 75% to 90% CD8). CD4 and CD8 compartments shared a small share of clonotypes.

This clonotype originated in a man aged 18 to 30 who received the YFV17D yellow fever vaccine. The material was PBMCs, obtained 5 days after the yellow fever booster vaccination.

The CDR3 DNA is TGTGCCAGCAGTCAAGGATACAATCAGCCCCAGCATTTT. Protein product: CASSQGYNQPQHF. The chain uses TRBV6-2 or TRBV6-3 and TRBJ1-5, with no clear D. Deletions cut 5 bases from V and 3 bases from J, with 8 bases between. Germline V gene data show CDR1 as MNHEY and CDR2 as SVGEGT. The CDR3 extends over 13 amino acids.